Listed below are T cell receptor beta chains from one sample, sequenced in a study of T cell responses to AZD1222 COVID-19 vaccine. Sequenced by immunoSEQ multiplex PCR; TCRdb stores in-frame clones only, minus some. This repertoire shows about 94,000 clones, 88% found once; its top ten account for about an eighth. The sequenced sample was peripheral blood, obtained on day 0 of AZD1222 vaccination. The source is an adult in good health. CDR3s include the opening cysteine and the closing phenylalanine or tryptophan. A D gene is named only where the DNA matches it firmly. Clone size, where shown, is once, few, many, or a class for clones that have expanded.

D gene	clone size	J gene	V gene	CDR3 protein	CDR3 DNA
NA	NA	TRBJ1-1	TRBV12-3/TRBV12-4	CASRLSARGRAFF	TGTGCCAGCAGGCTGAGCGCGCGTGGGAGAGCTTTCTTT
NA	NA	TRBJ2-3	TRBV6-4	CASSATGFTDTQYF	TGTGCCAGCAGTGCGACAGGATTCACAGATACGCAGTATTTT
NA	NA	TRBJ2-7	TRBV5-1	CASSLEGTYEQYF	TGCGCCAGCAGCTTGGAGGGCACCTACGAGCAGTACTTC
NA	NA	TRBJ1-4	TRBV30	CAWSGVPDEKLFF	TGTGCCTGGAGCGGTGTGCCGGATGAAAAACTGTTTTTT
NA	NA	TRBJ1-5	TRBV30	CAWSRKFGGNQPQHF	TGTGCCTGGTCCCGCAAGTTTGGGGGTAATCAGCCCCAGCATTTT
NA	NA	TRBJ2-1	TRBV3-1/TRBV3-2	CASSRSPRVHNEQFF	TGTGCCAGCAGCCGCAGCCCCAGGGTACACAATGAGCAGTTCTTC
TRBD1	NA	TRBJ1-2	TRBV12-3/TRBV12-4	CASRSRGEVGYTF	TGTGCCAGCAGATCCAGGGGGGAGGTTGGCTACACCTTC
TRBD1	NA	TRBJ1-2	TRBV5-4	CASSFTGGYGYTF	TGTGCCAGCAGTTTCACAGGGGGCTATGGCTACACCTTC
TRBD1	NA	TRBJ2-7	TRBV7-9	CASSFPGQGYEQYF	TGTGCCAGCAGCTTCCCGGGACAGGGCTACGAGCAGTACTTC
NA	NA	TRBJ1-4	TRBV29-1	CAAGAREKLFF	TGCGCTGCAGGGGCTCGGGAAAAACTGTTTTTT
TRBD2	NA	TRBJ2-2	TRBV7-6	CASSSSGGGSTGELFF	TGTGCCAGCAGTTCCTCGGGAGGGGGGAGCACCGGGGAGCTGTTTTTT
NA	NA	TRBJ1-1	TRBV30	CAWKRGRFTEAFF	TGTGCCTGGAAGCGGGGGAGATTCACTGAAGCTTTCTTT
TRBD1	NA	TRBJ1-1	TRBV10-3	CAISGSKGASNTEAFF	TGTGCCATCAGCGGATCCAAGGGGGCTTCGAACACTGAAGCTTTCTTT
NA	once	TRBJ2-5	TRBV9	CASSVDPSQETQYF	TGTGCCAGCAGCGTAGATCCTAGCCAAGAGACCCAGTACTTC
NA	NA	TRBJ2-5	TRBV6-2/TRBV6-3	CASSIKGPAETQYF	TGTGCCAGCAGTATCAAGGGACCGGCAGAGACCCAGTACTTC
TRBD1	NA	TRBJ2-6	TRBV2	CASTRDRASGANVLTF	TGTGCCAGCACCCGGGACAGAGCCTCTGGGGCCAACGTCCTGACTTTC
NA	NA	TRBJ2-5	TRBV5-4	CASSYGGSTPQETQYF	TGTGCCAGCAGCTATGGGGGGAGCACCCCCCAAGAGACCCAGTACTTC
NA	few	TRBJ1-4	TRBV5-6	CASSLVRENEKLFF	TGTGCCAGCAGCTTGGTCAGGGAGAATGAAAAACTGTTTTTT
NA	NA	TRBJ1-2	TRBV4-2	CASRNLGGSVYGYTF	TGTGCCAGCAGAAATCTGGGGGGGAGTGTCTATGGCTACACCTTC
TRBD1	NA	TRBJ1-3	TRBV19	CASRLRGNGNTIYF	TGTGCCAGTAGACTCAGGGGGAACGGAAACACCATATATTTT
NA	NA	TRBJ2-3	TRBV6-5	CASTPTRGSTDTQYF	TGTGCCAGCACCCCGACTAGGGGGTCCACAGATACGCAGTATTTT
NA	NA	TRBJ2-2	TRBV9	CASSLPGSVTGELFF	TGTGCCAGCAGCCTCCCGGGCTCAGTCACCGGGGAGCTGTTTTTT
NA	NA	TRBJ2-5	TRBV9	CASSVTGQGLAGAQETQYF	TGTGCCAGCAGCGTAACGGGACAGGGGCTAGCGGGGGCCCAAGAGACCCAGTACTTC
NA	NA	TRBJ2-7	TRBV9	CASSVGPQGLYEQYF	TGTGCCAGCAGCGTAGGACCACAGGGACTCTACGAGCAGTACTTC
NA	NA	TRBJ1-6	TRBV30	CAWTTGTEDSPLHF	TGTGCCTGGACCACCGGGACGGAAGATTCACCCCTCCACTTT
NA	NA	TRBJ2-1	TRBV7-6	CASSLSAVMSYNEQFF	TGTGCCAGCAGCTTATCGGCCGTCATGTCCTACAATGAGCAGTTCTTC
NA	NA	TRBJ2-3	TRBV7-2	CASSLARRGAGDTQYF	TGTGCCAGCAGCTTAGCGAGACGGGGGGCGGGGGATACGCAGTATTTT
TRBD2	once	TRBJ2-3	TRBV7-3	CASSLVSGGAPDTQYF	TGTGCCAGCAGCTTAGTGAGCGGGGGGGCCCCAGATACGCAGTATTTT
NA	NA	TRBJ1-5	TRBV19	CASSEQGYSNQPQHF	TGTGCCAGTTCTGAACAGGGTTATAGCAATCAGCCCCAGCATTTT
TRBD1	NA	TRBJ2-7	TRBV6-5	CASSTGQGYNEQYF	TGTGCCAGCAGCACGGGACAGGGGTACAACGAGCAGTACTTC
TRBD1	NA	TRBJ2-7	TRBV30	CACPGQGGSEQYF	TGTGCCTGCCCGGGACAGGGAGGCTCCGAGCAGTACTTC
TRBD2	once	TRBJ2-4	TRBV19	CASKPSGGNIQYF	TGTGCCAGTAAACCCAGCGGGGGTAACATTCAGTACTTC
NA	NA	TRBJ1-1	TRBV30	CAWNVGVRGTEAFF	TGTGCCTGGAATGTGGGGGTCCGGGGGACTGAAGCTTTCTTT